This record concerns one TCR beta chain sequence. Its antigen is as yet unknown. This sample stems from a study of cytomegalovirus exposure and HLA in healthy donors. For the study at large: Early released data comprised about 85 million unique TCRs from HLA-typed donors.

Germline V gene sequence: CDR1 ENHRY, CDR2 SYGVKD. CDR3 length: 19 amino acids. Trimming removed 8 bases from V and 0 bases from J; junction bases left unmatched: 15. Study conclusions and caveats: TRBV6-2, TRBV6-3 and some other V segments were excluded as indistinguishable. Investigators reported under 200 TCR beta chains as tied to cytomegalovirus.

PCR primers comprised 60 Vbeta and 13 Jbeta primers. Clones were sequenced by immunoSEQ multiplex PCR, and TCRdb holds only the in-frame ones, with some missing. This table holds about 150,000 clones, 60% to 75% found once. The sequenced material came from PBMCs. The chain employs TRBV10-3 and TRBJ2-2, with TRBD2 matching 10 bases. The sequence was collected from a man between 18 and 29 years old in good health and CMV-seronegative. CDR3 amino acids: CAIHPRGLAGGSNTGELFF. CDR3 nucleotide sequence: TGTGCCATCCATCCACGAGGGTTAGCGGGGGGCTCGAACACCGGGGAGCTGTTTTTT.